This TCR beta chain was sequenced for a study of T cells after yellow fever vaccination. Study observations and caveats: Peaking on day 5 versus 15, the secondary response was faster but weaker. Some clonotypes were seen in both the CD4 and the CD8 compartments. These made up a small share and likely arose from convergent recombination.

From germline, CDR1 is SGHRS and CDR2 YFSETQ. The CDR3 totals 16 residues. V dropped 1 base and J dropped 4; count of bases not matched to a gene: 9. TCRdb re-called the 5' RACE reads through MiXCR, storing one row per CDR3 protein. This sample has about 260,000 distinct CDR3 sequences; 3.6% occur once, and the top ten carry 15% to 20%. This clonotype has only a few counts. Its antigen is undetermined. The chain couples TRBV5-1 to TRBJ1-2; TRBD1 aligns across 8 bases. This receptor was identified in a man aged 18 to 35 who received the YFV17D yellow fever vaccine. This sample comprised PBMCs, obtained 15 days after the yellow fever booster vaccination. CDR3 DNA: TGCGCCAGCAGCTTGATGCCGGCCAGGGGGCCCTATGGCTACACCTTC. Encoded protein: CASSLMPARGPYGYTF.